The 9 T cell receptor beta chains below come from one sample, sequenced in a study of blood T cells in healthy people across ages. With a J-beta primer mix and a sample-barcoded 5' primer, a second PCR ran 7 to 11 cycles. Each CDR3 protein gets one entry after TCRdb re-called the 5' RACE reads with MiXCR. The sample lists around 800,000 distinct CDR3 sequences; about 45% were seen once. Sample: blood. These receptors all stem from a man at least 80 years old in good health.

On this clonotype: At one boundary the junction diverges from the germline segment, which might be a read error. V is TRBV28 and J is TRBJ2-1, with TRBD2 identical over 8 bases. The CDR3 is 16 residues long. Germline V CDR1 and CDR2: MDHEN, SYDVKM. The CDR3 loop reads CTSSLPPSRGGNEQFF. The CDR3 bases are TGTACCAGCAGTTTACCCCCTAGCCGGGGGGGCAATGAGCAGTTCTTC.

For this clonotype: At one of its ends the junction is not consistent with the germline gene, which may arise from a read error. This sequence joins TRBV4-2 and TRBJ2-1; D unresolved. Germline assignment: CDR1 LGHNA and CDR2 YNFKEQ. The length of the CDR3 is 17 residues. The CDR3 DNA follows: TGTGCCAGCAGCCAAGATCTGGGTAGCAGCCCCTACAATGTGCAGTTCTTC. As protein: CASSQDLGSSPYNVQFF.

This clonotype occurred a few times. J is TRBJ2-7 and V is TRBV3-1, with D possibly being TRBD1 (6 bases). Per the germline V gene, CDR1 is LGHDT and CDR2 is YNNKEL (reference sequence). The CDR3 loop spans 14 amino acids. V was pared by 1 base and J by 3 bases, with 10 bases between. The CDR3 DNA sequence: TGTGCCAGCAGCCAAGTGGACAGAGTCTACGAGCAGTACTTC. It is translated as CASSQVDRVYEQYF.

This clonotype was found a few times. V usage is TRBV27 and J usage is TRBJ2-7; D is possibly TRBD2 (6 bases). CDR3 length: 14 residues. V was clipped by 5 bases and J by 2 bases, with 13 bases between them. Germline V gene data show CDR1 as MNHEY and CDR2 as SMNVEV (reference sequence). The CDR3 DNA follows: TGTGCCAGCAGTCCCTGGGGGGACCCCTACGAGCAGTACTTC. This sequence encodes CASSPWGDPYEQYF.

This clonotype was seen ten or more times. The CDR3 DNA follows: TGTGCCAGCCCCGCGCGGGGCAGGAATGAGCAGTTCTTC. This encodes CASPARGRNEQFF. The chain employs TRBV21-1 and TRBJ2-1; TRBD1 is taken as the D call from the table, unchecked against the DNA. TRBV21-1 is described as a pseudogene. CDR3 size: 13 residues.

This clonotype came up a few times. J is TRBJ2-5 and V is TRBV29-1; 12 bases map to TRBD2. Germline-derived CDR1 and CDR2 are SQVTM and ANQGSEA. CDR3 length: 15 amino acids. Trimming removed 4 bases from V and 4 bases from J; junction bases left unmatched: 7. CDR3 in amino acids: CSVVGLAGGPETQYF. In DNA, the CDR3 is TGCAGCGTTGTCGGGCTAGCGGGAGGGCCAGAGACCCAGTACTTC.

J is TRBJ2-4 and V is TRBV7-2; 9 positions agree with TRBD1. J lost 8 bases, V lost 5 bases, and 4 bases had no gene match. The V gene's germline CDR1 is SGHTA and CDR2 FQGNSA. CDR3 size: 13 residues. The CDR3 nucleotides read TGTGCCAGCAGCCCGGACAGGGGATACATTCAGTACTTC. Translated, it gives CASSPDRGYIQYF.

This clonotype appeared a few times. The chain links TRBV20-1 to TRBJ2-3; D is possibly TRBD2 (7 bases). The CDR3 is made up of 14 amino acids. CDR1 is DFQATT, CDR2 SNEGSKA, per germline (reference sequence). V lost 8 bases and J lost 1, with 16 bases in between. CDR3 protein: CSPQDGGRTDTQYF. Here the CDR3 DNA reads TGCAGTCCCCAGGACGGGGGGCGCACAGATACGCAGTATTTT.

The V call is TRBV4-2, the J call TRBJ2-7; 8 nucleotides line up with TRBD2. The CDR3 has 15 amino acids. CDR1 is LGHNA and CDR2 is YNFKEQ in the germline V gene. J was trimmed by 2 bases and V by 4 bases; bases with no gene match: 7. The CDR3 here is CASSPGAGETYEQYF. The DNA for the CDR3 is TGTGCCAGCAGCCCCGGAGCGGGAGAGACCTACGAGCAGTACTTC.